These 30 T cell receptor beta chains came from one sample sequenced in a study of blood T cell repertoires in COVID-19. Profiled with immunoSEQ multiplex PCR; TCRdb holds only in-frame clones, not every one. The data hold some 290,000 clones, with just under 90% observed a single time. The sequenced sample consisted of peripheral blood. These receptors came from a woman aged 25-40 years with COVID-19, enrolled during active disease.

The J gene is TRBJ1-2, the V gene TRBV19, with 8 positions matching TRBD1. V lost 7 bases and J lost 7; bases outside the gene matches: 8. Per germline, CDR1 LNHDA and CDR2 SQIVND (reference sequence). There are 13 residues in the CDR3. DNA of the CDR3: TGTGCCAGTACCGCAGGGGGCGCGGGTGGCTACACCTTC. As protein: CASTAGGAGGYTF.

This clone was seen a single time. The V gene is TRBV19, the J gene TRBJ1-1; D perhaps matches TRBD1 (5 bases). The CDR3 contains 13 residues. Germline loops: CDR1 LNHDA, CDR2 SQIVND (reference sequence). The V end lost 7 bases, the J end lost 6 bases, and 15 bases lay between the germline ends. The chain's CDR3 is CASTLGTGAEAFF. Written as DNA, the CDR3 is TGTGCCAGTACCCTCGGGACGGGGGCTGAAGCTTTCTTT.

The chain uses TRBV6-5 and TRBJ2-3; no definite D call. The CDR3 loop spans 16 amino acids. V was cut by 0 bases and J by 0 bases, with 10 bases left in between. Per the germline V gene, CDR1 is MNHEY and CDR2 is SVGAGI. In nucleotides, the CDR3 is TGTGCCAGCAGTTACTCCAATGAAGCCAGCACAGATACGCAGTATTTT. Protein: CASSYSNEASTDTQYF.

The chain combines TRBV6-5 with TRBJ1-1, with D hard to call. The CDR3 sequence is 14 residues long. Germline CDR1 is MNHEY and CDR2 is SVGAGI. Trimming took off 3 bases at V and 5 bases at J, with 13 bases between the two ends. The CDR3: CASSYEGGGTEAFF. The CDR3 DNA follows: TGTGCCAGCAGTTATGAGGGAGGAGGGACTGAAGCTTTCTTT.

The rearrangement joins TRBV19 to TRBJ1-1; perhaps TRBD1 as D (6 bases). The CDR3 has 13 residues. Trimming took off 8 bases at V and 4 bases at J, with 14 bases between the two ends. Germline V gene sequence: CDR1 LNHDA, CDR2 SQIVND (reference sequence). The CDR3 nucleotides read TGTGCCAGTGGGGGGGCTTTGGGCACTGAAGCTTTCTTT. Translating gives CASGGALGTEAFF.

This clone came up once. The rearrangement uses TRBV6-5 and TRBJ2-2, with 8 bases lining up with TRBD2. The CDR3 is 16 residues long. CDR1 is MNHEY and CDR2 is SVGAGI in the germline V gene. V was clipped by 0 bases and J by 2 bases; unmatched bases: 2. This chain's CDR3 is CASSYSAGDNTGELFF. CDR3 bases: TGTGCCAGCAGTTACTCAGCGGGGGATAACACCGGGGAGCTGTTTTTT.

The rearrangement links TRBV10-1 to TRBJ2-3; D possibly corresponds to TRBD2 (5 bases). CDR1 is WNHNN, CDR2 SYGVQD, per germline (reference sequence). V was shortened by 6 bases and J by 4 bases, with 23 bases between the two germline ends. The CDR3 is made up of 17 amino acids. In DNA form, the CDR3 reads TGCGCCAGCAGCTCCTATGGGGAGTACTCGAGCCCAGATACGCAGTATTTT. It codes for CASSSYGEYSSPDTQYF.

The chain uses TRBV28 and TRBJ1-1; D might be TRBD1 (6 bases). The CDR3 has 14 amino acids. The germline V and J ends were trimmed by 5 bases and 2 bases, with 12 bases remaining between them. Looked up from germline, CDR1 is MDHEN and CDR2 is SYDVKM. The CDR3 reads CASSPLTGNTEAFF. As DNA, the CDR3 is TGTGCCAGCAGTCCTTTGACAGGTAACACTGAAGCTTTCTTT.

The gene calls are TRBV28 and TRBJ2-7; tentative D call: TRBD1 (5 bases). The germline gives CDR1 MDHEN, CDR2 SYDVKM. V lost 6 bases and J 4 bases, leaving 22 bases between the germline ends. The CDR3 spans 16 residues. The CDR3 loop is CASSPTSYWQGYEQYF. The CDR3 coding sequence is TGTGCCAGCAGCCCGACATCTTATTGGCAGGGTTACGAGCAGTACTTC.

The rearrangement links TRBV7-9 to TRBJ1-2, with a tentative D call TRBD1 (5 bases). The V end was cut by 3 bases, the J end by 7 bases, with 12 bases between. CDR1 SEHNR and CDR2 FQNEAQ come from the germline V gene (reference sequence). CDR3 length: 13 amino acids. The CDR3 loop is CASSFRDYGGYTF. The CDR3 DNA sequence: TGTGCCAGCAGCTTCCGGGACTACGGTGGCTACACCTTC.

The rearrangement uses TRBV27 and TRBJ1-2; 11 bases are shared with TRBD1. The V gene's germline CDR1 is MNHEY and CDR2 SMNVEV (reference sequence). CDR3 length: 16 residues. V was clipped by 0 bases and J by 7 bases; unmatched bases: 7. CDR3 protein: CASSLSPDRGRVGYTF. CDR3 DNA sequence: TGTGCCAGCAGTTTATCGCCGGACAGGGGGCGTGTTGGCTACACCTTC.

CDR3 residues: CASSLLAETTDTQYF. CDR3 nucleotide sequence: TGCGCCAGCAGTTTACTAGCGGAGACCACAGATACGCAGTATTTT. The chain has TRBV10-2 and TRBJ2-3; 8 bases map to TRBD2. The CDR3 has 15 residues. With V trimmed by 5 bases and J by 2 bases, 6 bases remained unmatched. CDR1 is WSHSY and CDR2 is SAAADI in the germline V gene.

The V and J genes are TRBV7-9 and TRBJ1-4, with 10 bases lining up with TRBD1. The CDR3 contains 15 residues. Germline V gene sequence: CDR1 SEHNR, CDR2 FQNEAQ (reference sequence). The ends lost 4 bases at V and 5 bases at J; junction bases unmatched: 4. This CDR3 is CASSSPGQGNEKLFF. The CDR3 nucleotides are TGTGCCAGCAGCTCACCGGGACAGGGGAATGAAAAACTGTTTTTT.

The chain links TRBV19 to TRBJ2-3; 11 nucleotides agree with TRBD2. This CDR3 contains 18 residues. The germline CDR1 and CDR2 sequences are LNHDA and SQIVND (reference sequence). V lost 1 base to trimming and J lost 1 base; unmatched junction nucleotides: 7. DNA of the CDR3: TGTGCCAGTAGTATAGTCCGCCAACTAGCGGGGGGCACAGATACGCAGTATTTT. This encodes CASSIVRQLAGGTDTQYF.

V is TRBV9 and J is TRBJ2-7; TRBD1 aligns across 9 bases. The CDR3 is 16 amino acids. The germline CDR1 and CDR2 sequences are SGDLS and YYNGEE. V was clipped by 4 bases and J by 4 bases; unmatched bases: 12. The CDR3 nucleotides are TGTGCCAGCAGCCCCTATGGCGGGACAGGGTTTTACGAGCAGTACTTC. This sequence encodes CASSPYGGTGFYEQYF.

Here the CDR3 reads CASSLDRRRPETQYF. The CDR3 bases are TGCGCCAGCAGCTTGGACAGGCGGCGCCCAGAGACCCAGTACTTC. The chain couples TRBV5-1 to TRBJ2-5; possibly TRBD1 for D (5 bases). V gave up 0 bases and J gave up 4 bases, with 13 bases separating them. CDR1 and CDR2 from the germline V gene are SGHRS and YFSETQ. This CDR3 has 15 residues. Based on the CDR3 plus reference TRBV5-1 and TRBJ2-5, the full variable domain is KAGVTQTPRYLIKTRGQQVTLSCSPISGHRSVSWYQQTPGQGLQFLFEYFSETQRNKGNFPGRFSGRQFSNSRSEMNVSTLELGDSALYLCASSLDRRRPETQYFGPGTRLLVL.

A remark on this clone: An end of the junction does not agree with germline; a read error may underlie this. The V and J genes are TRBV10-3 and TRBJ2-7; maybe TRBD1 (6 bases). CDR3 size: 14 residues. CDR1 is ENHRY and CDR2 is SYGVKD in the germline V gene. CDR3 residues: CAIGDSGVLHEQYF. The CDR3 DNA sequence: TGTGCCATCGGTGACTCAGGGGTTCTCCACGAGCAGTACTTC.

This CDR3 is CASSDRGPGRSYTDTQYF. CDR3 in DNA: TGTGCCAGCAGTGACCGCGGCCCGGGGAGATCCTACACAGATACGCAGTATTTT. This chain uses TRBV2 with TRBJ2-3; possible D gene TRBD2, 5 bases. This CDR3 spans 18 amino acids. CDR1 and CDR2 (germline): SNHLY, FYNNEI. The V end was cut by 3 bases, the J end by 2 bases, with 21 bases between.

J is TRBJ2-1 and V is TRBV7-9; D possibly corresponds to TRBD2 (6 bases). CDR3 length: 14 residues. Per the germline V gene, CDR1 is SEHNR and CDR2 is FQNEAQ (reference sequence). Trimming removed 6 bases from V and 4 bases from J, with 13 bases in between. As DNA, the CDR3 is TGTGCCAGCAGGGCGGGGATGGAGTACAATGAGCAGTTCTTC. Protein sequence: CASRAGMEYNEQFF.

DNA of the CDR3: TGTGCCAGTAGTATTTATTCGGGGAACTATGGCTACACCTTC. Amino acid sequence: CASSIYSGNYGYTF. This sequence joins TRBV19 and TRBJ1-2; D call uncertain. Germline CDR1 reads LNHDA; CDR2 reads SQIVND (reference sequence). The CDR3 runs 14 residues. Deletions cut 3 bases from V and 2 bases from J, with 10 bases between.

This chain connects TRBV4-1 to TRBJ1-1; D is perhaps TRBD1 (5 bases). Deletions cut 0 bases from V and 7 bases from J, with 12 bases between. CDR3 length equals 14 residues. Looked up from germline, CDR1 is MGHRA and CDR2 is YSYEKL. The CDR3 here is CASSQEEGRGEAFF. CDR3 DNA: TGCGCCAGCAGCCAAGAAGAGGGGAGGGGTGAAGCTTTCTTT.

CDR3 sequence: CAWQQGGDTQYF. DNA of the CDR3: TGTGCCTGGCAGCAGGGTGGGGATACGCAGTATTTT. The chain links TRBV30 to TRBJ2-3, with a weak D call TRBD1 (5 bases). The CDR3 is 12 residues long. V lost 5 bases and J 6 bases, leaving 12 bases between the germline ends. Germline V gives CDR1 GTSNPN, CDR2 SVGIG (reference sequence).

The chain couples TRBV6-5 to TRBJ1-1; possible D gene TRBD1, 5 bases. The CDR3 is made up of 12 amino acids. CDR1 and CDR2 (germline): MNHEY, SVGAGI. V lost 5 bases to trimming and J lost 8 bases, with 12 bases between them. The CDR3 is CASSPPTEEAFF. The CDR3 DNA follows: TGTGCCAGCAGTCCACCGACAGAAGAAGCTTTCTTT.

This clone was found once. The chain joins TRBV15 to TRBJ2-5, with no clear D. CDR3 length: 13 residues. Trimming shortened V by 1 base and J by 6 bases, and 9 bases separated the two germline ends. CDR1 and CDR2 (germline): LNHNV, YYDKDF (reference sequence). CDR3: CATSRGPEKTQYF. In DNA form, the CDR3 reads TGTGCCACCAGCAGAGGGCCCGAAAAGACCCAGTACTTC.

The chain is built from TRBV9 and TRBJ1-1, with D unresolved. Germline V gene sequence: CDR1 SGDLS, CDR2 YYNGEE. The CDR3 consists of 15 residues. With 0 bases removed from V and 3 bases from J, the gap between germline ends came to 12 bases. CDR3 bases: TGTGCCAGCAGCGTAGTTAGCCCGCGGGACACTGAAGCTTTCTTT. Residues: CASSVVSPRDTEAFF.

The chain recombines TRBV7-9 with TRBJ1-2; possible D gene TRBD1, 5 bases. The CDR3 is 14 residues long. CDR1 is SEHNR and CDR2 is FQNEAQ in the germline V gene (reference sequence). The ends were cut back, 5 bases at V and 8 bases at J, with 18 bases in the middle. The CDR3 DNA sequence: TGTGCCAGCAGCCCAGATGGGGGGACGGGCGGCTACACCTTC. This codes for CASSPDGGTGGYTF.

CDR3 DNA: TGTGCCATCTCCCGTGACGGGGGGACTAATGAAAAACTGTTTTTT. Encoded protein: CAISRDGGTNEKLFF. The chain carries TRBV10-3 and TRBJ1-4, with a tentative D call TRBD1 (5 bases). CDR1 is ENHRY, CDR2 SYGVKD, per germline. The CDR3 extends over 15 amino acids. V was trimmed by 8 bases and J by 2 bases, leaving 15 bases between them.

The CDR3 spells CASATGTGETQYF. CDR3 sequence (DNA): TGTGCCAGCGCCACCGGGACAGGGGAGACCCAGTACTTC. This chain links TRBV28 with TRBJ2-5, with 9 bases that match TRBD1. CDR3 length: 13 amino acids. Germline V gene data show CDR1 as MDHEN and CDR2 as SYDVKM. V gave up 8 bases and J gave up 5 bases; unmatched junction bases: 6.

The V call is TRBV5-1, the J call TRBJ2-3, with 7 nucleotides matching TRBD1. The V segment lost 0 bases and the J segment 5 bases; nucleotides outside the gene matches: 6. The germline V gene has CDR1 SGHRS and CDR2 YFSETQ. The CDR3 is 15 residues long. The CDR3 protein is CASSLAGTAKDTQYF. CDR3 nucleotides: TGCGCCAGCAGCTTGGCGGGGACAGCCAAAGATACGCAGTATTTT.

This clone was seen just once. The chain couples TRBV21-1 to TRBJ2-1; the table's D call of TRBD2 was not tested on the DNA. TRBV21-1 corresponds to a pseudogene. The CDR3 contains 15 residues. CDR3 nucleotide sequence: TGTGCCAGCAGCACGTTCCTAGTGACTATGAATGAGCAGTTCTTC. This encodes CASSTFLVTMNEQFF.